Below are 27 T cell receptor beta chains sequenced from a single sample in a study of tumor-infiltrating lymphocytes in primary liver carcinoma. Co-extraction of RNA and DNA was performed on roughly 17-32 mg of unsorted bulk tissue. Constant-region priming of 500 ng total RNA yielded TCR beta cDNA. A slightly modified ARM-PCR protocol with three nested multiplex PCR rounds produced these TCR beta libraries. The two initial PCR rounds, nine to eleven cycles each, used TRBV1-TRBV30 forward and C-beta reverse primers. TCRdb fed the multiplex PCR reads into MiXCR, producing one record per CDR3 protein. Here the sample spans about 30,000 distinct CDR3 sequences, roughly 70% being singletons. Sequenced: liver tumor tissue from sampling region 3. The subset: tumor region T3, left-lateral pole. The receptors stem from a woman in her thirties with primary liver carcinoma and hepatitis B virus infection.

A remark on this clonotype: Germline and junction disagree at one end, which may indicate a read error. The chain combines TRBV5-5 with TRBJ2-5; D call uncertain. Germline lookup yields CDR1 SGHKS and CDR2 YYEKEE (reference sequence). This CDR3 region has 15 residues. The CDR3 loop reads CAGSFRLMNQEIQYF. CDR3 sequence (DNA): TGTGCCGGCAGCTTTAGACTCATGAACCAAGAGATCCAGTACTTC. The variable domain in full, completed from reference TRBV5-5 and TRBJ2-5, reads DAGVTQSPTHLIKTRGQQVTLRCSPISGHKSVSWYQQVLGQGPQFIFQYYEKEERGRGNFPDRFSARQFPNYSSELNVNALLLGDSALYLCAGSFRLMNQEIQYFGPGTRLLVL.

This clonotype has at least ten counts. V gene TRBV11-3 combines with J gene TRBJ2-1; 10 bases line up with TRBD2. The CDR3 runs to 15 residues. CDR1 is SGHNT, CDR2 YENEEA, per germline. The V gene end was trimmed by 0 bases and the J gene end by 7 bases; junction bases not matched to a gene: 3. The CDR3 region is CASSLETSGLNEQFF. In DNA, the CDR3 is TGTGCCAGCAGCTTAGAGACTAGCGGGCTGAATGAGCAGTTCTTC. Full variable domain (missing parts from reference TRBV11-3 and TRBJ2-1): EAGVVQSPRYKIIEKKQPVAFWCNPISGHNTLYWYLQNLGQGPELLIRYENEEAVDDSQLPKDRFSAERLKGVDSTLKIQPAELGDSAVYLCASSLETSGLNEQFFGPGTRLTVL.

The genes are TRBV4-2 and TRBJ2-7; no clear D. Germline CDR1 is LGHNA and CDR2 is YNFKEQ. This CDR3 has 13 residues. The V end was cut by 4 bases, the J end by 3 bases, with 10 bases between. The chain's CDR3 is CASSPRFLYEQYF. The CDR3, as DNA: TGTGCCAGCAGCCCCCGCTTTCTCTACGAGCAGTACTTC.

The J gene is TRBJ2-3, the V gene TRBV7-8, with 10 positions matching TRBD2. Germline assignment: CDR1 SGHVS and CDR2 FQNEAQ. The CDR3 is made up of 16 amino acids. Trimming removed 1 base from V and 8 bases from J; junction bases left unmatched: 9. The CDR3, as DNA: TGTGCCAGCAGCTTAGGAGCGGGAGGGCCTTGGGGTACGCAGTATTTT. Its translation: CASSLGAGGPWGTQYF.

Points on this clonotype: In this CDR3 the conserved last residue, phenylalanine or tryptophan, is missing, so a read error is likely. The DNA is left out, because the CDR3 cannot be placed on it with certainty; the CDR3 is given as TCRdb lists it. This chain's CDR3 is CASSLRIGLPQYL. The chain joins TRBV5-6 to TRBJ2-7; the DNA was not used to check the table's D call, TRBD1. The CDR3 length is 13 residues, termini included. Germline V gene sequence: CDR1 SGHDT, CDR2 YYEEEE.

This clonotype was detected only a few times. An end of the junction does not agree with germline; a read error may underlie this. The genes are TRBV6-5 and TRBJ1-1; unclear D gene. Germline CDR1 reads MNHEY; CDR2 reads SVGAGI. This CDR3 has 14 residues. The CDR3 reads CASRGSRDATEAFF. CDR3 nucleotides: TGTGCCAGCAGGGGTTCCCGGGATGCCACTGAAGCTTTCTTC.

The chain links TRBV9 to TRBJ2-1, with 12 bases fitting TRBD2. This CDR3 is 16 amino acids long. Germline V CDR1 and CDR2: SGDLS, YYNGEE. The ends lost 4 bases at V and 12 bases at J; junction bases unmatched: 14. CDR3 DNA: TGTGCCAGCAGCCGGACTAGCGGGACCTACAATGACCCGCAGTTCTTC. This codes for CASSRTSGTYNDPQFF.

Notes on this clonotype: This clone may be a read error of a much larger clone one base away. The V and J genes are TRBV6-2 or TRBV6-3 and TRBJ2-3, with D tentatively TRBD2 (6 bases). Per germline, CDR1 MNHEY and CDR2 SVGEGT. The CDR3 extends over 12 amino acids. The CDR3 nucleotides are TGTGTCAGCAGTCAAGCGGGAGATACGCAGTATTTT. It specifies CVSSQAGDTQYF.

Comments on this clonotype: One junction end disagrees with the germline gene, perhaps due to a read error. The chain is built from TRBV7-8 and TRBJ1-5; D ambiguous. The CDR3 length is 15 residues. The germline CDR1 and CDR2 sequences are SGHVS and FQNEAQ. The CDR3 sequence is CDSSLAPTSNRPQHF. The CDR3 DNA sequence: TGTGACAGCAGTTTAGCGCCGACCAGCAATCGGCCCCAGCATTTT.

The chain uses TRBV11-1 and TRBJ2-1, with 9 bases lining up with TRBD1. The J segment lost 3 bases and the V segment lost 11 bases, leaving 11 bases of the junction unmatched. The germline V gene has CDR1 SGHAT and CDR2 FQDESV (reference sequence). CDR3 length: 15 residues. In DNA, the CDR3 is TGTGCCTGTAGGCAGGGACAGGGAAACTACAATGAGCAGTTCTTC. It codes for CACRQGQGNYNEQFF. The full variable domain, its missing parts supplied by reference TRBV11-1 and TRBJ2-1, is EAEVAQSPRYKITEKSQAVAFWCDPISGHATLYWYRQILGQGPELLVQFQDESVVDDSQLPKDRFSAERLKGVDSTLKIQPAELGDSAMYLCACRQGQGNYNEQFFGPGTRLTVL.

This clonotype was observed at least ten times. CDR3 DNA sequence: TGTGCCAGCGGGATAATGGATACGCAGTATTTT. Translating gives CASGIMDTQYF. The chain has TRBV25-1 and TRBJ2-3; D unclear. V was cut by 8 bases and J by 6 bases, with 9 bases left in between. The CDR3 is 11 residues long. Germline values: CDR1 MGHDK, CDR2 SYGVNS.

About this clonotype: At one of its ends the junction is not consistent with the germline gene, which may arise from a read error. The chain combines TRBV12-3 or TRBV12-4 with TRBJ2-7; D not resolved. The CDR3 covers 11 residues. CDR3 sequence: CASTPGTEQYF. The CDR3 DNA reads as TGTGCCAGCACCCCAGGTACCGAGCAATACTTC.

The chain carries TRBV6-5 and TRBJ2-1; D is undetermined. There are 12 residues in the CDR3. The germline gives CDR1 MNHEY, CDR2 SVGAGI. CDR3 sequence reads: CIRTSPYNEQFF. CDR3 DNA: TGTATCAGAACGAGCCCCTACAATGAGCAGTTCTTC.

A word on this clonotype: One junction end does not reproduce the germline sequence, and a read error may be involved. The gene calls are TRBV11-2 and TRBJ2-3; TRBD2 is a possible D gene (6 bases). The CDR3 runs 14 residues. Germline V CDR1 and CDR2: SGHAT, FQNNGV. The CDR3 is CDSSLGLPTDTQYF. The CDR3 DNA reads TGTGACAGCAGCCTGGGACTCCCCACAGATACGCAGTATTTT.

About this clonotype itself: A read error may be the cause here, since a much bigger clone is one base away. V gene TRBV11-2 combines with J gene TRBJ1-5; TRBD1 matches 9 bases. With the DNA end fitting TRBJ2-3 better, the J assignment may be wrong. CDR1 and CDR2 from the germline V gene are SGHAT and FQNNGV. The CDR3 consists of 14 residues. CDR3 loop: CASSLGTGVQPQYF. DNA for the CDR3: TGTGCCAGCAGCTTAGGGACAGGGGTTCAGCCCCAGTATTTT.

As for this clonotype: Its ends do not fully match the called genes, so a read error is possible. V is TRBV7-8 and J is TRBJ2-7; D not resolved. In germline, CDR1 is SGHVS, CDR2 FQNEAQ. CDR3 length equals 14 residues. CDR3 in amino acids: CASSALLLSPEQFF. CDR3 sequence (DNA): TGTGCCAGCAGCGCCCTCCTGTTGTCCCCCGAGCAGTTTTTC.

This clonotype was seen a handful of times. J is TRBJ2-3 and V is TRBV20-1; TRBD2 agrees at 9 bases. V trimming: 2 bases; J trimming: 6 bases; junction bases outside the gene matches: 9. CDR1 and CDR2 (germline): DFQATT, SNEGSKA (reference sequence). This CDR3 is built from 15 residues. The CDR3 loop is CSARLAGPDLDTQYF. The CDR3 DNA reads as TGCAGTGCTAGACTAGCGGGACCAGACCTCGATACGCAGTATTTT.

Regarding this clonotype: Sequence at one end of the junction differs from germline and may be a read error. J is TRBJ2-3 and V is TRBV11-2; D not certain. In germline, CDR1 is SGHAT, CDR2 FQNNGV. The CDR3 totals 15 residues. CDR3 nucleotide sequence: TGTGCCAACAGCTTAGATATGACGAACGCAGATACGCAGTATTTT. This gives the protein CANSLDMTNADTQYF.

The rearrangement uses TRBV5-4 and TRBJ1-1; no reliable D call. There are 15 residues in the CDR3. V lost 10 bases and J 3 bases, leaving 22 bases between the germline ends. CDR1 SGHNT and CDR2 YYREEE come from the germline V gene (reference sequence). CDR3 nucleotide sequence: TGTGCCTGGAGCTGGTCCGGGGTCGAGTACACTGAAGCTTTCTTT. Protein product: CAWSWSGVEYTEAFF.

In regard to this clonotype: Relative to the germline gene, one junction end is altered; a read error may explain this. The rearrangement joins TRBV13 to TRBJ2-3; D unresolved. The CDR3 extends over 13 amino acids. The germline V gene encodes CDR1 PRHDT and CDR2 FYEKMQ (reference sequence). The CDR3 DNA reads TGTGCCAGCAGCTATGGTTTAACAGATACGCGGTATTTT. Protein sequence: CASSYGLTDTRYF. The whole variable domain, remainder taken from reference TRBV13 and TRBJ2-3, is AAGVIQSPRHLIKEKRETATLKCYPIPRHDTVYWYQQGPGQDPQFLISFYEKMQSDKGSIPDRFSAQQFSDYHSELNMSSLELGDSALYFCASSYGLTDTRYFGPGTRLTVL.

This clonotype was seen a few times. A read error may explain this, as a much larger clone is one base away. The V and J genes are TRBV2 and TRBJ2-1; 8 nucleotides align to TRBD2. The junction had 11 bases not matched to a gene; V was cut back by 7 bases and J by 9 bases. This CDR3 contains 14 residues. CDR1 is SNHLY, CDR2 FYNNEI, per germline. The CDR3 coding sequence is TGTGCCAGCATAAGGGGACAAGCGGGAGTTGAGCAGTTCTTC. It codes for CASIRGQAGVEQFF.

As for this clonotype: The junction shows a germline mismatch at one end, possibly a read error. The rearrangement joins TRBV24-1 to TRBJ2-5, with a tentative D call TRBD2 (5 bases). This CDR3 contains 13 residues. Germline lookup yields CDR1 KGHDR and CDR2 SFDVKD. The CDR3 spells CATSDPVGETQYF. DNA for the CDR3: TGTGCCACCAGTGATCCGGTGGGAGAGACACAGTACTTC.

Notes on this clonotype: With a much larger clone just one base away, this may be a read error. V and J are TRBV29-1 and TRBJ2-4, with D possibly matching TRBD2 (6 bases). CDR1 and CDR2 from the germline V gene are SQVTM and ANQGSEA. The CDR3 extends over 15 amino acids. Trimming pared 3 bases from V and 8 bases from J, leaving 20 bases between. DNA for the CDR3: TGCAGCGTTGACTACCCTGGCGGGGAGAGGGACATTCAGTACTTC. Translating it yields CSVDYPGGERDIQYF.

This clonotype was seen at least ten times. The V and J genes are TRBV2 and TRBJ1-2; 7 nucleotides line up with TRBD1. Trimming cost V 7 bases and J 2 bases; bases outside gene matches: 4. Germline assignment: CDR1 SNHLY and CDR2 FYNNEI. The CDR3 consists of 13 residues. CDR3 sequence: CASKGQINYGYTF. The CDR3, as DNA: TGTGCCAGCAAGGGACAGATAAACTATGGCTACACCTTC.

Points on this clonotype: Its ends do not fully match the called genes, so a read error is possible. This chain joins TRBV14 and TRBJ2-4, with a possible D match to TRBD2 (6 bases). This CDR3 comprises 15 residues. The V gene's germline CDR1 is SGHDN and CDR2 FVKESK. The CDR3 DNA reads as TGTGCCAGCGGCCAACGGGAGACGCCCCAAAACATCCAGTACTTC. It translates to CASGQRETPQNIQYF.

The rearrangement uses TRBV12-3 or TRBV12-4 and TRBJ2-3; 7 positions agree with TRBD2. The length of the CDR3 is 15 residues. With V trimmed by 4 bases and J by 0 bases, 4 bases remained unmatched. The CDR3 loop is CASSSGGLSTDTQYF. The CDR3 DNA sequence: TGTGCCAGCAGTTCTGGGGGACTAAGCACAGATACGCAGTATTTT.

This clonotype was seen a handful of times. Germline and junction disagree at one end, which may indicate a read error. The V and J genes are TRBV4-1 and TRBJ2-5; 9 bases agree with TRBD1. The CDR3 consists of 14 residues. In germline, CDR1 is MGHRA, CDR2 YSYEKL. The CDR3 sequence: CASSSKDRGEIQYF. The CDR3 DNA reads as TGCGCCAGCAGCTCAAAGGACAGGGGAGAGATCCAGTACTTC.